This is a list of T cell receptor beta chains from one sample in a study of blood T cells in healthy people across ages. In TCRdb, the 5' RACE reads were re-called with MiXCR into one record per CDR3 protein. The table has 550,000 to 700,000 distinct CDR3 sequences, 27% seen once. Sequenced input: blood. The receptor set was obtained from a woman in her 70s in good health. The CDR3 runs from the conserved cysteine through the conserved F or W. A D gene is named only where the DNA matches it firmly. Size is omitted from some rows. Given values are once, few, many or a class for expanded clones.

d_call clone_size j_call v_call cdr3_nt cdr3_aa
NA few TRBJ2-2 TRBV7-9 TGTGCCAGCAGGCCCGCCGGGACACCTGGAACCGGGGAGCTGTTTTTT CASRPAGTPGTGELFF
NA NA TRBJ1-2 TRBV5-1 TGCGCCAGCAGCTTGGAATGGGGAAGGGACTATGGCTACACCTTC CASSLEWGRDYGYTF
NA NA TRBJ2-2 TRBV4-3 TGCGCCAGCAGCCAAGATTCGGGGACCGGCACCGGGGAGCCGTTTTTT CASSQDSGTGTGEPFF
NA few TRBJ2-3 TRBV4-3 TGCGCCAGCAGCCAAGAGTTTTCAGATACGCAGAATTTT CASSQEFSDTQNF
TRBD1 few TRBJ2-6 TRBV7-9 TGTGCCGGAGGAAGGGGACAGAGCTCTGGGGCCAACGTCCTGACTTTC CAGGRGQSSGANVLTF
NA NA TRBJ2-5 TRBV12-5 TGTGCTAGTGGTTTGGTACAGAGGGAGACCCAGTACTTC CASGLVQRETQYF
TRBD1 NA TRBJ2-7 TRBV5-6 TGTGCCAGCAGCTTGGGGGACAGGGGGCGATACGAGCAGTACTTC CASSLGDRGRYEQYF
TRBD1 NA TRBJ2-1 TRBV24-1 TGTGCCACCAGTGATCTAGGGGGCCGGGCCGAGCAGTTCTTC CATSDLGGRAEQFF
NA once TRBJ2-3 TRBV6-6 TGTGCCAGCAGTTACTTAGGGGACAGCACAGATACGCAGTATTTT CASSYLGDSTDTQYF
NA few TRBJ1-4 TRBV27 TGTGCCAGCAGTCCCAAAGGCGCAACTAATGAAAAACTGTTTTTT CASSPKGATNEKLFF
TRBD1 NA TRBJ1-6 TRBV15 TGTGCCACCAGCAGAGTTAGCGACAGGGGGTCACCCCTCCACTTT CATSRVSDRGSPLHF
TRBD2 few TRBJ2-3 TRBV10-3 TGTGCCATCAGTGATAAAGCGGGGGGCACAGATACGCAGTATTTT CAISDKAGGTDTQYF
TRBD2 few TRBJ2-4 TRBV11-2 TGTGCCAGCAGCCCTAGGAATTCCGGGACTAGCGGGGTTCTAGCCAAAAACATTCAGTACTTC CASSPRNSGTSGVLAKNIQYF
NA few TRBJ1-3 TRBV11-2 TGTGCCAGCAGCTCCTGGCAGGGGACGTATGGAAACACCATATATTTT CASSSWQGTYGNTIYF
NA few TRBJ2-3 TRBV4-3 TGCGCCAGCAGCCACCGGGCTTCCGGGGGAGGAGGTACGCAGTATTTT CASSHRASGGGGTQYF
NA NA TRBJ2-3 TRBV9 TGTGCCAGCAGCGACCTTATGGGTACGCAGTATTTT CASSDLMGTQYF